This TCR beta chain originates from a study of read filtering for tumor transcriptome and immune sequencing. Across the whole study: Mean patient age was roughly 72 years, range roughly 47 to 90; approximately 18 male, roughly 14 female. IR-seq gave about 3.5 to 10.27 million TCR reads per sample; RNA-seq gave about 80 to 1273.

Molecular barcoded adaptors covering alpha/delta and beta/gamma chains were used on approximately 400 ng RNA. TCRdb independently ran MiXCR on the reads; one entry per CDR3 protein. The profile shows 100,000 to 150,000 distinct CDR3 sequences, roughly an eighth of them singletons. At the time of active disease, bone marrow was collected from every patient. Germline assignment: CDR1 SEHNR and CDR2 FQNEAQ (reference sequence). The CDR3 sequence is 16 residues long. After removal of 5 bases from V and 2 bases from J, the junction contained 8 bases not matched to a gene. The sample holds many counts of this clonotype.

Sequencing was done on a sample of a population of CD138-negative cells sorted from bone marrow. This chain connects TRBV7-9 to TRBJ2-3, with TRBD1 identical over 9 bases. This sequence was found in a donor aged 40 or older with multiple myeloma. In DNA form, the CDR3 reads TGTGCCAGCAGCACCGGGACAGGGAGCGACACAGATACGCAGTATTTT. Translation gives CASSTGTGSDTDTQYF. Drawing the rest from reference TRBV7-9 and TRBJ2-3, the complete variable domain is DTGVSQNPRHKITKRGQNVTFRCDPISEHNRLYWYRQTLGQGPEFLTYFQNEAQLEKSRLLSDRFSAERPKGSFSTLEIQRTEQGDSAMYLCASSTGTGSDTDTQYFGPGTRLTVL.